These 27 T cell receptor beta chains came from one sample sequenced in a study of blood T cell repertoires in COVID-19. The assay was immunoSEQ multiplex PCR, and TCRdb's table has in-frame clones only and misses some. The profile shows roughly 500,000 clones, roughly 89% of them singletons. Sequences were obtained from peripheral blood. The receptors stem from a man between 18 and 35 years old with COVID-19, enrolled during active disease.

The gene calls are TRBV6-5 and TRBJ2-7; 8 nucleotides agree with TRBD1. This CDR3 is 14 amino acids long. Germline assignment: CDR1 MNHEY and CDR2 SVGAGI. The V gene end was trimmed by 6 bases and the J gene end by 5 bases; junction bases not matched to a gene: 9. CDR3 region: CASRRGQGSHEQYF. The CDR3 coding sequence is TGTGCCAGCAGGCGCGGACAGGGAAGCCACGAGCAGTACTTC.

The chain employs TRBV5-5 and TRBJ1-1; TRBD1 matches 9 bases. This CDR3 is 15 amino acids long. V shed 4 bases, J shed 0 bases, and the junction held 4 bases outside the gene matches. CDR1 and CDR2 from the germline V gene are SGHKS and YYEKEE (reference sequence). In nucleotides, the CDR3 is TGTGCCAGCAGCGCCGGACAGGGGATGAACACTGAAGCTTTCTTT. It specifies CASSAGQGMNTEAFF.

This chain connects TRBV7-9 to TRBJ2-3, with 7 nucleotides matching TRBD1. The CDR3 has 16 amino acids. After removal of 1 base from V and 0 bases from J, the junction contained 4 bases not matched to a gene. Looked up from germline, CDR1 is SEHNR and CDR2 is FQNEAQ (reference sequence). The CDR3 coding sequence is TGTGCCAGCAGCTTAGAAGGGACAGCTAGCACAGATACGCAGTATTTT. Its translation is CASSLEGTASTDTQYF.

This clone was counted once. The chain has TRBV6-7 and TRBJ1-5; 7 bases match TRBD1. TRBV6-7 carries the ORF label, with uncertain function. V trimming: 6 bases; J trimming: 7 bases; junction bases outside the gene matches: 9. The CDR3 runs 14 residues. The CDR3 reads CASRTTGLRQPQHF. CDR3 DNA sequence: TGTGCCAGCAGGACGACAGGGTTAAGGCAGCCCCAGCATTTT.

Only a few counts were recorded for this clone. The CDR3 DNA follows: TGTGCCAGCCTCCGGGACAGGGCAAATCAGCCCCAGCATTTT. Translation gives CASLRDRANQPQHF. The rearrangement joins TRBV25-1 to TRBJ1-5, with TRBD1 identical over 9 bases. Unmatched junction bases numbered 6, after V lost 8 bases and J lost 4 bases. CDR3 size: 14 residues. CDR1 and CDR2 from the germline V gene are MGHDK and SYGVNS.

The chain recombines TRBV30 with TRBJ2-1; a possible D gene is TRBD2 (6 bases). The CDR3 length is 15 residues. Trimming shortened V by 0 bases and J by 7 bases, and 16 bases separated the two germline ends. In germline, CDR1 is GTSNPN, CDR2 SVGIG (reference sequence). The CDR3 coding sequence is TGTGCCTGGAGTGTGGGTCTGGAGGGCCTAAATGAGCAGTTCTTC. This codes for CAWSVGLEGLNEQFF.

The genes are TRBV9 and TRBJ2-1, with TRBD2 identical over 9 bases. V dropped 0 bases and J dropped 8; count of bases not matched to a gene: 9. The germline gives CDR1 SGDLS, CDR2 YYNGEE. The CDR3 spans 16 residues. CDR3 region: CASSVAGSGSIYEQFF. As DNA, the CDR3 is TGTGCCAGCAGCGTAGCTGGTAGCGGGAGTATCTATGAGCAGTTCTTC.

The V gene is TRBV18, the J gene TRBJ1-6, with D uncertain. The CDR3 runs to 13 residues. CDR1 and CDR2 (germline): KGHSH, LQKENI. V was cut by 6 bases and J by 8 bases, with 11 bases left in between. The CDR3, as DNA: TGTGCCAGCTCCCCCCTGGTAGATTCACCCCTCCACTTT. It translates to CASSPLVDSPLHF.

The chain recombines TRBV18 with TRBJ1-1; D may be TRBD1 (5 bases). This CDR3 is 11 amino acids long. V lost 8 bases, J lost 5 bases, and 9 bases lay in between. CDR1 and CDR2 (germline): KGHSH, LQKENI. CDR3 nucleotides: TGTGCCAGCGGGGCAGGGACTGAAGCTTTCTTT. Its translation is CASGAGTEAFF.

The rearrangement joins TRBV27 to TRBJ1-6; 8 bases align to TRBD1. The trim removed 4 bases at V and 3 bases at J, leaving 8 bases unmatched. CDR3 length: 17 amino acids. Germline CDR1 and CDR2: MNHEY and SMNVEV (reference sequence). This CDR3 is CASSSSSGQGYNSPLHF. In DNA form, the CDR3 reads TGTGCCAGCAGTTCGTCCTCCGGACAGGGCTATAATTCACCCCTCCACTTT.

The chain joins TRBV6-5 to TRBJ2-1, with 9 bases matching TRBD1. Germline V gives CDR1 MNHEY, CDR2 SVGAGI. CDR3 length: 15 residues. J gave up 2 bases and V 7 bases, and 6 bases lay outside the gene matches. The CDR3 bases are TGTGCCAGCACCCCGGACAGGGGCACCTACAATGAGCAGTTCTTC. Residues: CASTPDRGTYNEQFF.

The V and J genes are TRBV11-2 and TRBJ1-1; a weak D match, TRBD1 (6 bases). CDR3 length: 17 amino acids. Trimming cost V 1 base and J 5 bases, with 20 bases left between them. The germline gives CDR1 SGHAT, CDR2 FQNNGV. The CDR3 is CASSLVVYRVGETEAFF. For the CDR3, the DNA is TGTGCCAGCAGCTTAGTTGTTTACAGGGTTGGAGAAACTGAAGCTTTCTTT.

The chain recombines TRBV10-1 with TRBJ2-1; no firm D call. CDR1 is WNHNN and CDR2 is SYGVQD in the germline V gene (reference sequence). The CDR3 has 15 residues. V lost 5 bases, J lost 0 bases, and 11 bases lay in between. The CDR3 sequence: CASSNDWSSYNEQFF. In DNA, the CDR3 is TGCGCCAGCAGTAACGACTGGAGCTCCTACAATGAGCAGTTCTTC.

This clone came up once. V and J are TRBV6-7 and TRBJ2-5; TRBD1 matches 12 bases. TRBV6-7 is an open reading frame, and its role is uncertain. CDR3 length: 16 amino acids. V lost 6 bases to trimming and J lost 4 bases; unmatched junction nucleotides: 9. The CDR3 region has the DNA TGTGCCAGCAGGGGGGACAGGGGGCGACGATTAGAGACCCAGTACTTC. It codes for CASRGDRGRRLETQYF.

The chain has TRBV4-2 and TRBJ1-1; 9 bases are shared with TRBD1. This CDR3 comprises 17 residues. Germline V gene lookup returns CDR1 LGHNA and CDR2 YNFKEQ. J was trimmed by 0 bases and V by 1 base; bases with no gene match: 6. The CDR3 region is CASSQGRDRELNTEAFF. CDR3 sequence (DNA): TGTGCCAGCAGCCAAGGCCGGGACAGGGAATTGAACACTGAAGCTTTCTTT.

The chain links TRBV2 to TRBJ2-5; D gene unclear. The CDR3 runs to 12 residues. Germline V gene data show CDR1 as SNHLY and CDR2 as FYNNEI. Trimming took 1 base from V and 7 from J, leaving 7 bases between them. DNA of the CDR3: TGTGCCAGCAGTGAAGTTTCGGTGACCCAGTACTTC. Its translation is CASSEVSVTQYF.

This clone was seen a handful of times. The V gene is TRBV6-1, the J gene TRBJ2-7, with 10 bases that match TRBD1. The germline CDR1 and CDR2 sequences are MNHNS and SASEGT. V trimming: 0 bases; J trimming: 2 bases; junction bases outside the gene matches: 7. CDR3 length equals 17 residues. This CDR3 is CASSEATGGAFPYEQYF. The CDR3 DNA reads TGTGCCAGCAGTGAAGCGACAGGGGGCGCATTCCCCTACGAGCAGTACTTC.

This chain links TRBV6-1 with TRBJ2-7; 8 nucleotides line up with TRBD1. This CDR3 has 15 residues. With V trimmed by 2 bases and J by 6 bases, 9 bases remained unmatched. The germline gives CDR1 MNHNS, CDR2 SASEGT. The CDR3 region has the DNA TGTGCCAGCAGTGAATCGCTTGGACAGGGAGGCGAGCAGTACTTC. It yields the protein CASSESLGQGGEQYF.

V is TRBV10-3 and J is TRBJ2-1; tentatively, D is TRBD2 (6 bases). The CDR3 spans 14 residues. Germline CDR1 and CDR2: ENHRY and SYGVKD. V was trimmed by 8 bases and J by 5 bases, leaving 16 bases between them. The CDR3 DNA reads TGTGCCATCGGAGTACTAGCAGCTGACAATGAGCAGTTCTTC. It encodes CAIGVLAADNEQFF.

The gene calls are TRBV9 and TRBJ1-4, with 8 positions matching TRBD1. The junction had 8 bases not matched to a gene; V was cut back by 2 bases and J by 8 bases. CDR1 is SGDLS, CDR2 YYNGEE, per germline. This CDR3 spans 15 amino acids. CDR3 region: CASSVDRGEGEKLFF. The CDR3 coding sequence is TGTGCCAGCAGCGTCGACAGGGGAGAAGGAGAAAAACTGTTTTTT.

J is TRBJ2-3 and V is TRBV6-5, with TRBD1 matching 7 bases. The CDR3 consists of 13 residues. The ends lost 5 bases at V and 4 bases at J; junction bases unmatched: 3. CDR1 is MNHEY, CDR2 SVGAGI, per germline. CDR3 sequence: CASSRQGADTQYF. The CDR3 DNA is TGTGCCAGCAGTCGACAGGGCGCAGATACGCAGTATTTT.

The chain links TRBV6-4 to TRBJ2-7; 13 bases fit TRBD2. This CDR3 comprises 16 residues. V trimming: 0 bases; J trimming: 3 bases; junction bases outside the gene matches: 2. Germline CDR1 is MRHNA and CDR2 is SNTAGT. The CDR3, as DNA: TGTGCCAGCAGTGACTCTAGACTAGCGGGGGGCTACGAGCAGTACTTC. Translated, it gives CASSDSRLAGGYEQYF.

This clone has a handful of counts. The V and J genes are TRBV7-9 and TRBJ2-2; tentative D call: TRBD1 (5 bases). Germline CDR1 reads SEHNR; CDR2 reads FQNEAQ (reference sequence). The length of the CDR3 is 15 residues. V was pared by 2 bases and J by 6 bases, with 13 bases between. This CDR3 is CASSLSRVIAGELFF. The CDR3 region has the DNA TGTGCCAGCAGCTTAAGCAGGGTAATCGCCGGGGAGCTGTTTTTT.

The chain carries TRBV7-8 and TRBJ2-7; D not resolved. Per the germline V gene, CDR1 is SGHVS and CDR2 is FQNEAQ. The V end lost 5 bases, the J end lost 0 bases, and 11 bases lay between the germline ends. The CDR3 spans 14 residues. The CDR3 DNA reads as TGTGCCAGCAGCGTCGGGTCTAGCTCCTACGAGCAGTACTTC. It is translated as CASSVGSSSYEQYF.

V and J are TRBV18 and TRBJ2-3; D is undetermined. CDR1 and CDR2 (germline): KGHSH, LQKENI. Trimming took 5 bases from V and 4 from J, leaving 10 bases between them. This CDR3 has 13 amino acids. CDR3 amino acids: CASSGSEADTQYF. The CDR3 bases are TGTGCCAGCTCAGGAAGCGAGGCAGATACGCAGTATTTT.

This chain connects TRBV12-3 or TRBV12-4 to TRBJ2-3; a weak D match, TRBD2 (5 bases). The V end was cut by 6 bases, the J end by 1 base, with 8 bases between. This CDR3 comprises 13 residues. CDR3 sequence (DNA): TGTGCCAGCAGGGAGGAGGGCACAGATACGCAGTATTTT. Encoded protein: CASREEGTDTQYF.

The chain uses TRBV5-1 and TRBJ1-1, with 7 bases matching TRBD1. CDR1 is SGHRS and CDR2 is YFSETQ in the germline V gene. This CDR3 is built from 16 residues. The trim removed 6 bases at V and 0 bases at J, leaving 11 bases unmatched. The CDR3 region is CASKLGDRALNTEAFF. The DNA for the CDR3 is TGCGCCAGCAAACTGGGAGACAGGGCGCTGAACACTGAAGCTTTCTTT.